A single sample gave rise to the 5 T cell receptor beta chains below, sequenced in a study of technical replicates of blood from several donors listed by TCRdb under 2017. Library preparation employed the immunoSEQ multiplex PCR assay. TCRdb retrieved this table from immuneACCESS and kept in-frame rearrangements only. Not all clones are present; in checked studies, unresolved V genes account for under half, and no reason is known for the remainder. The sample records approximately 81,000 clones, roughly four fifths of which are singletons. The top ten constitute approximately 3.5% of the sample. Specimen: PBMCs. The receptors derive from a human donor in good health. Some clones in this sample may be carry-over from other donors' samples.

This clone came up once. V usage is TRBV7-2 and J usage is TRBJ1-6, with a possible D match to TRBD1 (6 bases). CDR3 length: 15 residues. Germline CDR1 SGHTA, CDR2 FQGNSA. The V and J ends lost 3 bases and 7 bases respectively, with 13 bases between them. The CDR3 region has the DNA TGTGCCAGCAGCTTCGGGGGGGCAGGGAATTCACCCCTCCACTTT. It specifies CASSFGGAGNSPLHF.

This chain links TRBV29-1 with TRBJ2-1; 7 nucleotides line up with TRBD1. The CDR3 is 13 amino acids. After removal of 6 bases from V and 5 bases from J, the junction contained 7 bases not matched to a gene. Germline CDR1 SQVTM, CDR2 ANQGSEA. Written as DNA, the CDR3 is TGCAGCGTCGGAGTGACAGGGCACAATGAGCAGTTCTTC. Amino acids: CSVGVTGHNEQFF.

This chain links TRBV18 with TRBJ1-1; D remains unclear. This CDR3 is built from 13 residues. Germline loops: CDR1 KGHSH, CDR2 LQKENI. The ends were cut back, 3 bases at V and 3 bases at J, with 8 bases in the middle. The CDR3 sequence is CASSPTEDTEAFF. The CDR3 DNA reads TGTGCCAGCTCACCGACGGAGGACACTGAAGCTTTCTTT.

This clone came up a few times. The chain is built from TRBV30 and TRBJ1-2; 8 positions agree with TRBD1. After removal of 7 bases from V and 6 bases from J, the junction contained 7 bases not matched to a gene. Germline loops: CDR1 GTSNPN, CDR2 SVGIG (reference sequence). This CDR3 comprises 12 residues. CDR3: CALAQGADGYTF. The CDR3 nucleotides read TGTGCCTTAGCCCAGGGGGCGGATGGCTACACCTTC.

This chain connects TRBV5-8 to TRBJ2-7, with TRBD2 identical over 10 bases. CDR1 and CDR2 from the germline V gene are SGHTS and YDEGEE. The CDR3 extends over 13 amino acids. The ends lost 4 bases at V and 7 bases at J; junction bases unmatched: 5. CDR3 bases: TGTGCCAGCAGCCTAGCGGGAGCCCAAGAGCAGTACTTC. It codes for CASSLAGAQEQYF.